The clone carrying this T cell receptor (beta chain) was recorded only once. Antigen unknown. Trimming at V came to 1 base and at J to 2 bases, leaving 1 base not matched to a gene. The CDR3 is 15 amino acids. The V gene's germline CDR1 is MNHNS and CDR2 SASEGT. The source of the sample is a study of shared clonotypes between healthy human individuals. Points from the study as a whole: Non-shared clonotypes had lower generation probabilities than those shared by all four donors.

Samples underwent the assay at deep level. Some clones are missing from TCRdb's copy, which holds only in-frame ones; the method was immunoSEQ multiplex PCR. In the table there are approximately 340,000 clones, less than 85% of which are singletons. Sequenced: memory CD4+ T cells sorted from blood. This sample's subset: CD45RA-negative fraction. The sequence was obtained from a young man in good health. The rearrangement uses TRBV6-1 and TRBJ2-7; 11 bases are a match to TRBD2. CDR3 bases: TGTGCCAGCAGTGAAGAACTAGCGGGAGCCTACGAGCAGTACTTC. This codes for CASSEELAGAYEQYF.